This TCR beta chain is from a study of T cell changes during pregnancy in multiple sclerosis. Trimming pared 9 bases from V and 7 bases from J, leaving 7 bases between. The length of the CDR3 is 10 residues. The germline CDR1 and CDR2 sequences are LNHDA and SQIVND (reference sequence). Clones were read by immunoSEQ multiplex PCR, and TCRdb kept only the in-frame ones, dropping some. The data hold fewer than 95,000 clones, with approximately 94% observed a single time. The chain links TRBV19 to TRBJ2-1; tentatively, D is TRBD1 (5 bases). This receptor was taken from a female donor with multiple sclerosis, enrolled in a pregnancy study. The input for sequencing was peripheral blood, taken in the third trimester of pregnancy. The CDR3 DNA is TGTGCCAGCCAGGGTAATGAGCAGTTCTTC. This sequence encodes CASQGNEQFF. Based on the CDR3 plus reference TRBV19 and TRBJ2-1, the full variable domain is DGGITQSPKYLFRKEGQNVTLSCEQNLNHDAMYWYRQDPGQGLRLIYYSQIVNDFQKGDIAEGYSVSREKKESFPLTVTSAQKNPTAFYLCASQGNEQFFGPGTRLTVL.